This T cell receptor (beta chain) was recorded in a study of cytomegalovirus exposure and HLA in healthy donors. Study results and limitations: Information on immune exposure was restricted to one variable (CMV serostatus). In a later analysis, HLA-associated beta chains showed higher expansion and lower generation probabilities than comparable chains.

These donors, healthy bone marrow donors, were studied. In the PCR, 60 Vbeta and 13 Jbeta primers were used. Study processing details: The authors later counted tens of millions of unique TCR beta chains, 9.5 million to 13 million of them shared. TCRdb's copy holds only in-frame clones and misses some; the assay was immunoSEQ multiplex PCR. V and J calls and clone size are those listed in that table; D and trimming were worked out from the DNA. The sample records roughly 140,000 clones, roughly 78% being singletons. Remarks on this clone: No antigen is known for it.

Germline CDR1 is LGHNA and CDR2 is YNFKEQ. Trimming removed 0 bases at V and 0 bases at J, with 11 bases between. The CDR3 extends over 16 amino acids. The rearrangement links TRBV4-2 to TRBJ1-2; D is uncertain. This clonotype originated in a female donor in good health and CMV-seronegative. The source material was PBMCs. The CDR3, as DNA: TGTGCCAGCAGCCAAGAGGACTACCGGACTAACTATGGCTACACCTTC. It is translated as CASSQEDYRTNYGYTF.